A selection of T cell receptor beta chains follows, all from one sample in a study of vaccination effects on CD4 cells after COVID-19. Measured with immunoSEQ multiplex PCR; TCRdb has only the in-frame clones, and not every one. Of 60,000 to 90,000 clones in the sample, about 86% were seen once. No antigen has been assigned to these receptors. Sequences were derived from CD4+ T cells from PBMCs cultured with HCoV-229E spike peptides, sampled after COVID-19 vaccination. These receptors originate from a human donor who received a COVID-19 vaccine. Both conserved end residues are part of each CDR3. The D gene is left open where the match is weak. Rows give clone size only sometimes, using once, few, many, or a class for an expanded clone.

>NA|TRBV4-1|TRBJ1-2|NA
TGCGCCAGCAGCCAGCGAATTGGCGAGGTGGCCACCTTC
CASSQRIGEVATF
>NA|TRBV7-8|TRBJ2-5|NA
TGTGCCAGCAGCCTACAACGAGAGATGGGAGAGACCCAGTACTTC
CASSLQREMGETQYF
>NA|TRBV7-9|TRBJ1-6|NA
TGTGCCAGCAGCTTAACGGGGGCTGATTCACCCCTCCACTTT
CASSLTGADSPLHF
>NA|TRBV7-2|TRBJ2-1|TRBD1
TGTGCCAGCAGCTTACGACAGGGGGGCGATGAGCAGTTCTTC
CASSLRQGGDEQFF
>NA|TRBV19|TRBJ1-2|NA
TGTGCCAGTAGTGCGGGATTGACGTCTGGCCGCGGCTACACCTTC
CASSAGLTSGRGYTF
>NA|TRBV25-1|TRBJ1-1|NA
TGTGCCAGCAGCAGAATCGGGGGAGGCACTGAAGCTTTCTTT
CASSRIGGGTEAFF
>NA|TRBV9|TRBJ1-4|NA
TGTGCCAGCAGCGCGAGACCCCAAAATGAAAAACTGTTTTTT
CASSARPQNEKLFF
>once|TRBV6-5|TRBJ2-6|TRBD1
TGTGCCAGCAGGCAGGGGGCGTCTGGGGCCAACGTCCTGACTTTC
CASRQGASGANVLTF
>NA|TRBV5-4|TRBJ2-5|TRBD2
TGTGCCAGCCAGCTCGCGGGGGAGCAGACCCAGTACTTC
CASQLAGEQTQYF
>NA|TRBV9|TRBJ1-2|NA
TGTGCCAGCTCCCGGGACCCCAGGGGCTACACCTTC
CASSRDPRGYTF
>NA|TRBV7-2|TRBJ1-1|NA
TGTGCCAGCAGTTTGAGGGAGGGACCCCCGGTGACTGAAGCTTTCTTT
CASSLREGPPVTEAFF
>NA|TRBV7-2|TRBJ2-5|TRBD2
TGTGCCAGCAGCCTGTCCACGACTAGCGGGGTAAAGACCCAGTACTTC
CASSLSTTSGVKTQYF
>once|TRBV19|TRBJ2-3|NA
TGTGCCAGTAGCCGGGCCCTTAGCACAGATACGCAGTATTTT
CASSRALSTDTQYF
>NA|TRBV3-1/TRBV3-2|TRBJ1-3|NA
TGTGCCAGCAGCGGACGCCTCTCTGGAAACACCATATATTTT
CASSGRLSGNTIYF
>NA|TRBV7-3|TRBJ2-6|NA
TGTGCCAGCAGCGCGGTGAGGGGTTACTCTGGGGCCAACGTCCTGACTTTC
CASSAVRGYSGANVLTF
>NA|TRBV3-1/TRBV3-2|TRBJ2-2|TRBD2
TGTGCCAGCAGCAGACTAGCGGGGTCCGGGGAGCTGTTTTTT
CASSRLAGSGELFF
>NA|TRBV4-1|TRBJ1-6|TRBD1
TGCGCCAGCAGCCAGGGACAGGATTATTCACCCCTCCACTTT
CASSQGQDYSPLHF
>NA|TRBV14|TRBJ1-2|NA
TGTGCCAGCAGCCAAGATTATAAGGCAGGGGATGGCTACACCTTC
CASSQDYKAGDGYTF
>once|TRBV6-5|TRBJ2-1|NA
TGTGCCAGCAGTACCGACTATAGCTCCTACAATGAGCAGTTCTTC
CASSTDYSSYNEQFF
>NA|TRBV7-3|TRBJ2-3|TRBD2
TGTGCCAGCAGCTTGGAAGCGGGGGGCCTTAATCAGTATTTT
CASSLEAGGLNQYF
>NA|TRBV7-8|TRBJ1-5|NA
TGTGCCAGCAGCCCCCCTTTTCAGCCCCAGCATTTT
CASSPPFQPQHF
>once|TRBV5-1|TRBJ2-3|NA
TGCGCCAGCAGCTCCCTTCCCACAGATACGCAGTATTTT
CASSSLPTDTQYF
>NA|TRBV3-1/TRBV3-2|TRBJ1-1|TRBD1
TGTGCCAGCAGACAACAGGGGGCCGGGGGAAACACTGAAGCTTTCTTT
CASRQQGAGGNTEAFF
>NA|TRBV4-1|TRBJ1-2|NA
TGCGCCAGCAGCCAAGCGGGGGGCAACTATGGCTACACCTTC
CASSQAGGNYGYTF
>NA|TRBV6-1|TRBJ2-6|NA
TGTGCCAGCAGTGAGCATGTGGGCAGCCTCTCTGGGGCCAACGTCCTGACTTTC
CASSEHVGSLSGANVLTF
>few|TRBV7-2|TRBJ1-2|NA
TGTGCCAGCAGCTTAGTGGGGGTCGGCTATGGCTACACCTTC
CASSLVGVGYGYTF
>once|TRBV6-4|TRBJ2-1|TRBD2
TGTGCCAGCAGTGCCGGGACTAGGAACAATGAGCAGTTCTTC
CASSAGTRNNEQFF
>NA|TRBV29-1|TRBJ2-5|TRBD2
TGCAGCGTTGCTAGGACTAGCGGGGGGCCAGAGACCCAGTACTTC
CSVARTSGGPETQYF
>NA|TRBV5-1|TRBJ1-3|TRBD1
TGCGCCAGCAGCTCAGCGACAGGGAACTCTGGAAACACCATATATTTT
CASSSATGNSGNTIYF
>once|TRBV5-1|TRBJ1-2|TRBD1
TGCGCCAGCAGCTTGCGGGGACAGGGACACGGCTACACCTTC
CASSLRGQGHGYTF
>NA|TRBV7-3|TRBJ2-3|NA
TGTGCCAGCAGCCCCCACTCGGGGTCAAGCACAGATACGCAGTATTTT
CASSPHSGSSTDTQYF
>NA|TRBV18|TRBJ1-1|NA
TGTGCCAGCTCACAGGGACTGATTACGAACACTGAAGCTTTCTTT
CASSQGLITNTEAFF
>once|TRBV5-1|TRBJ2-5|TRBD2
TGCGCCAGCAGCTTGGCCCAGATAGCGGGGGGGCCGCGAAAGGAGACCCAGTACTTC
CASSLAQIAGGPRKETQYF
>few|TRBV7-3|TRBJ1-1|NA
TGTGCCAGCAGCTTAACCAGGAACACTGAAGCTTTCTTT
CASSLTRNTEAFF
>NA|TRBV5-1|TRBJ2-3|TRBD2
TGCGCCAGCAGGACCAGCGGGGGGGCGGCCCCCAGGACAGATACGCAGTATTTT
CASRTSGGAAPRTDTQYF
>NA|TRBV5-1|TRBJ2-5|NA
TGCGCCAGCAGCTTTGGACAGCTCCAAGAGACCCAGTACTTC
CASSFGQLQETQYF
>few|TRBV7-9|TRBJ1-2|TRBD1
TGTGCCAGCAGCAGCTGGACAGGGGGCAATTATTATGGCTACACCTTC
CASSSWTGGNYYGYTF
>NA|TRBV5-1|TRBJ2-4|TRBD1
TGCGCCAGCAGCTTGGAAGGCCAGGGGGCCCACAATCAGTACTTC
CASSLEGQGAHNQYF
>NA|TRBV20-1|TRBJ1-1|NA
TGCAGTGGTACAGGGCATAATGAAGCTTTCTTT
CSGTGHNEAFF
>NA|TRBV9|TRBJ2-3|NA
TGTGCCAGCAGCTTCCGCGCGAGCACAGATACGCAGTATTTT
CASSFRASTDTQYF
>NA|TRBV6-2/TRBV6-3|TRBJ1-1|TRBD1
TGTGCCAGCAGTTACTCCAACTACCGGACAGGGGTCTTCACTGAAGCTTTCTTT
CASSYSNYRTGVFTEAFF